Each of the 6 T cell receptor beta chains below was sequenced from the same sample in a study of cytomegalovirus exposure and HLA in healthy donors. The primer mix had 60 Vbeta and 13 Jbeta primers. Method: immunoSEQ multiplex PCR; TCRdb's copy keeps in-frame clones and lacks some. The sample has about 96,000 clones; roughly 80% are singletons. The specimen was PBMCs. These TCRs come from a man aged 50 to 60 in good health and CMV-seropositive.

The V gene is TRBV7-2, the J gene TRBJ2-1; D gene unclear. V lost 2 bases and J lost 7, with 9 bases in between. The CDR3 consists of 13 residues. Germline V lookup: CDR1 SGHTA, CDR2 FQGNSA. The CDR3 coding sequence is TGTGCCAGCAGCTTATTTCCCGGGAATGAGCAGTTCTTC. Protein product: CASSLFPGNEQFF.

This clone appeared a few times. This chain links TRBV6-1 with TRBJ1-6, with TRBD1 identical over 8 bases. This CDR3 has 14 amino acids. Germline V gene lookup returns CDR1 MNHNS and CDR2 SASEGT. Trimming took 8 bases from V and 6 from J; bases not matched to a gene: 6. In DNA, the CDR3 is TGTGCCAGCGAGACCGACAGGGGTAATTCACCCCTCCACTTT. This sequence encodes CASETDRGNSPLHF.

The chain couples TRBV9 to TRBJ2-7; the match to TRBD1 covers 7 bases. Germline V gene sequence: CDR1 SGDLS, CDR2 YYNGEE. This CDR3 is 14 amino acids long. V lost 0 bases to trimming and J lost 2 bases; unmatched junction nucleotides: 2. Written as DNA, the CDR3 is TGTGCCAGCAGCGTAGGACAGGGACCCTACGAGCAGTACTTC. Its translation: CASSVGQGPYEQYF.

The V gene is TRBV7-3, the J gene TRBJ1-6; D might be TRBD1 (5 bases). This CDR3 has 13 amino acids. V lost 2 bases and J lost 13, with 12 bases in between. Germline values: CDR1 SGHTA, CDR2 FQGTGA. CDR3 sequence: CASSLSGGLPLHF. The DNA of the CDR3 is TGTGCCAGCAGCTTATCCGGGGGTTTGCCCCTCCACTTT. Full variable domain (remainder filled in from reference TRBV7-3 and TRBJ1-6): GAGVSQTPSNKVTEKGKYVELRCDPISGHTALYWYRQSLGQGPEFLIYFQGTGAADDSGLPNDRFFAVRPEGSVSTLKIQRTERGDSAVYLCASSLSGGLPLHFGNGTRLTVT.

This clone was picked up a small number of times. The V and J genes are TRBV19 and TRBJ1-1, with a possible D match to TRBD1 (6 bases). The CDR3 sequence is 12 residues long. The germline V gene has CDR1 LNHDA and CDR2 SQIVND (reference sequence). V was clipped by 7 bases and J by 3 bases, with 9 bases between them. CDR3 coding DNA: TGTGCCAGTATACAGGGATACACTGAAGCTTTCTTT. It specifies CASIQGYTEAFF.

This clone turned up a few times. The CDR3 sequence: CASSPNMNRAQPQHF. Here the CDR3 DNA reads TGTGCCAGCTCACCAAATATGAACAGGGCCCAGCCCCAGCATTTT. This chain uses TRBV18 with TRBJ1-5; tentative D call: TRBD1 (6 bases). There are 15 residues in the CDR3. Trimming shortened V by 2 bases and J by 7 bases, and 15 bases separated the two germline ends. Germline V gene sequence: CDR1 KGHSH, CDR2 LQKENI.